What follows is one T cell receptor beta chain and its context. The antigen remains unidentified. Trimming took 3 bases from V and 1 from J, leaving 10 bases between them. Germline loops: CDR1 SGHRS, CDR2 YFSETQ. The CDR3 runs to 14 residues. The sample comes from a study of Graves' ophthalmopathy and Graves' hyperthyroidism. Study-level points and caveats: Stable hyperthyroidism and ophthalmopathy were told apart by a 13-signature model, which achieved roughly 90% sensitivity and roughly 76% specificity.

As the template, RNA transcripts were used to amplify TCR beta CDR3 regions. Amplification began with first-round RT-PCR using HTBI primers, then second-round multiplex PCR was performed. TCRdb redid the calling of the multiplex PCR reads with MiXCR, one entry per CDR3 protein. The data contain around 1.1 million distinct CDR3 sequences, 35% to 40% of them singletons. The origin of this receptor is an adult man with Graves' hyperthyroidism. This chain joins TRBV5-1 and TRBJ2-5; D is undetermined. Material for sequencing was peripheral blood or thyroid tissue (not recorded which). CDR3: CASSSSSAQETQYF. Written as DNA, the CDR3 is TGCGCCAGCAGCTCCTCCTCGGCCCAAGAGACCCAGTACTTC.